What follows is one T cell receptor beta chain and its context. Between the trimmed V and J ends, which lost 2 bases and 8 bases, there was a span of 16 bases. There are 15 residues in the CDR3. CDR1 is SGDLS, CDR2 YYNGEE, per germline. Authors' data handling: The authors estimated nucleated cell counts from reference gene primer amplification. Clones were sequenced by immunoSEQ multiplex PCR, and TCRdb holds only the in-frame ones, with some missing. V, J and clone size are those of that table, while D and trimming were read from the DNA. Among 200,000 to 250,000 clones, 80% to 85% were seen once, and the ten largest hold about 7%. This specimen comes from a study of blood T cell repertoires in COVID-19. Self-reported history from a screening survey and questionnaire set each donor's cohort. What the recovered Cohort 3 donors had was two negative PCRs, clearance, or symptom resolution.

Sequences were obtained from PBMCs or T cells enriched from blood (not recorded which). J is TRBJ1-4 and V is TRBV9, with D possibly being TRBD1 (6 bases). The TCR originated in a woman aged 40 to 50 who had recovered from COVID-19. CDR3 nucleotides: TGTGCCAGCAGCGTCACAGGGAGCACTCAGGAAAAACTGTTTTTT. Translating gives CASSVTGSTQEKLFF.